The sequence of this TCR beta chain was determined in a study of post-analysis software for immune sequencing data. Study-level background: Patients with relapsing-remitting, secondary progressive and progressive-relapsing multiple sclerosis courses were all represented.

CDR3 length: 13 residues. Trimming stripped 5 bases from V and 6 bases from J, with 16 bases between. Germline CDR1 and CDR2: DFQATT and SNEGSKA (reference sequence). Every TCR beta cDNA library bore unique molecular identifiers. Roughly 510,000 cDNA molecules were recovered from an input of about 0.95 to 11 million T cells. TCRdb used MiXCR to reprocess the PCR reads, holding one entry per CDR3 protein. This table holds 740,000 or so distinct CDR3 sequences, approximately 50% found once. This clonotype has just a few counts. The antigen is unknown. Findings and limits, study-wide: Samples from a shared batch, those prepared together, strongly co-clustered by F measure. Controls' normalized Chao1 diversity significantly exceeded that of multiple sclerosis patients. A few TRBV segments appeared more often in patients than in controls, and TRBV5-6, TRBV5-1 and TRBV20-1 were among these.

This TCR was recovered from a girl aged 5 to 17 with multiple sclerosis. The chain combines TRBV20-1 with TRBJ1-2, with D possibly matching TRBD1 (6 bases). Sequenced input: blood. The CDR3 DNA is TGCAGTGCTGCCTTGCACAGGGAAAATGGCTACACCTTC. Translating it yields CSAALHRENGYTF.